The rows below give T cell receptor beta chains drawn from one sample of a study of monozygotic twins with inflammatory bowel disease. TCRdb reworked the 5' RACE reads into one entry per CDR3 protein, no DNA. With approximately 400,000 distinct CDR3 sequences in the sample, the ten largest clones hold 2.6%. The sequenced material came from blood. The receptors stem from a human donor with ulcerative colitis or Crohn's disease, or a healthy co-twin of an affected twin (not recorded which). Both conserved end residues are part of each CDR3.

TRBJ1-2 TRBV3-1 CASSQNGNDYGYTF
TRBJ2-1 TRBV6-5 CASSRLAGEQFF
TRBJ2-7 TRBV2 CASTRGQLYEQYF
TRBJ1-1 TRBV19 CASRTGPTEAFF
TRBJ2-7 TRBV7-8 CASSRQYEQYF
TRBJ2-3 TRBV9 CASSVGGVGTDTQYF
TRBJ2-3 TRBV5-1 CASSFLAGPADTQYF
TRBJ2-5 TRBV6-5 CASSLTTGVEETQYF
TRBJ2-3 TRBV20-1 CSARVAGGPDTQYF
TRBJ2-4 TRBV24-1 CATSDNRRGAQNIQYF
TRBJ2-3 TRBV5-1 CASSQRTSGAGDTQYF
TRBJ1-5 TRBV20-1 CSAIRVSNQPQHF
TRBJ1-6 TRBV12-3/TRBV12-4 CASSFISYNSPLHF
TRBJ2-1 TRBV13 CASSAEFHNEQFF
TRBJ2-3 TRBV25-1 CASSEWGGDTDTQYF
TRBJ2-3 TRBV7-3 CASSSRTGGTDTQYF
TRBJ1-2 TRBV3-1 CASSQGRGGQDNYGYTF
TRBJ2-5 TRBV12-3/TRBV12-4 CASSLYGGNQETQYF
TRBJ2-1 TRBV10-3 CAISMRQARSYNEQFF
TRBJ2-2 TRBV5-1 CASCKGAPNTGELFF
TRBJ1-1 TRBV20-1 CSAIPQGGNTEAFF
TRBJ2-3 TRBV7-8 CASSLEPRATGTDTQYF
TRBJ1-4 TRBV27 CASSLSPGTANEKLFF
TRBJ1-1 TRBV20-1 CSARDPQNTEAFF
TRBJ2-7 TRBV29-1 CSARRGGEQYF
TRBJ2-5 TRBV2 CASSDRGVQTQYF
TRBJ2-7 TRBV5-8 CASSLYPNEQYF
TRBJ1-2 TRBV4-3 CASSPLPVAGFDGYTF
TRBJ1-1 TRBV7-2 CASSLRQGALAFF
TRBJ2-4 TRBV5-1 CASSYETGPIAKNIQYF
TRBJ2-1 TRBV20-1 CSASSTFGGLDNEQFF
TRBJ2-5 TRBV2 CASAVGQETQYF
TRBJ1-6 TRBV7-2 CASSRTGGSYNSPLHF
TRBJ2-4 TRBV4-2 CASSHPPNDIQYF
TRBJ1-5 TRBV27 CASQRDRGGGNQPQHF
TRBJ2-1 TRBV4-3 CASSQEGTTMGNNEQFF
TRBJ1-1 TRBV4-2 CASSPRKGDGEAFF
TRBJ2-1 TRBV7-9 CASSPDRVLFF
TRBJ2-7 TRBV7-2 CASSIDRFYEQYF
TRBJ2-7 TRBV4-3 CASSRKRPAGGRGVDYEQYF
TRBJ2-4 TRBV20-1 CSASGGIAKNIQYF
TRBJ2-4 TRBV4-2 CASSQLGQGQNIQYF
TRBJ1-5 TRBV3-1 CASSQGWGLINQPQHF
TRBJ2-7 TRBV5-1 CASSLVLGYEQYF
TRBJ1-5 TRBV20-1 CSARQFKGTENGYSNQPQHF
TRBJ2-5 TRBV4-1 CASSYASQGTQETQYF
TRBJ2-7 TRBV12-3/TRBV12-4 CASSSTGLPTPYEQYF
TRBJ2-7 TRBV11-2 CASSLDGGAVSYEQYF
TRBJ1-1 TRBV2 CASNGNTEAFF
TRBJ1-2 TRBV4-3 CASSQDIGGRGLDGYTF
TRBJ2-1 TRBV5-1 CASSFLDNEQFF